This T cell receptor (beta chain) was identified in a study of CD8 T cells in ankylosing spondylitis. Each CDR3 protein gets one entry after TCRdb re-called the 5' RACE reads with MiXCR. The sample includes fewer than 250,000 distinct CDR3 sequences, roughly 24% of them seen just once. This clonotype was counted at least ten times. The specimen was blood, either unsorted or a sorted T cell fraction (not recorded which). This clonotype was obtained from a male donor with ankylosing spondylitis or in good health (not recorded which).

DNA of the CDR3: TGCAGCGTTGTGGGAGCGGGAGTTGAGCAGTTCTTC. Its translation: CSVVGAGVEQFF. This chain connects TRBV29-1 to TRBJ2-1; TRBD2 matches at 8 bases. The CDR3 spans 12 residues. The V and J ends lost 4 bases and 9 bases, in that order; junction bases with no gene match: 5. Germline CDR1 SQVTM, CDR2 ANQGSEA.